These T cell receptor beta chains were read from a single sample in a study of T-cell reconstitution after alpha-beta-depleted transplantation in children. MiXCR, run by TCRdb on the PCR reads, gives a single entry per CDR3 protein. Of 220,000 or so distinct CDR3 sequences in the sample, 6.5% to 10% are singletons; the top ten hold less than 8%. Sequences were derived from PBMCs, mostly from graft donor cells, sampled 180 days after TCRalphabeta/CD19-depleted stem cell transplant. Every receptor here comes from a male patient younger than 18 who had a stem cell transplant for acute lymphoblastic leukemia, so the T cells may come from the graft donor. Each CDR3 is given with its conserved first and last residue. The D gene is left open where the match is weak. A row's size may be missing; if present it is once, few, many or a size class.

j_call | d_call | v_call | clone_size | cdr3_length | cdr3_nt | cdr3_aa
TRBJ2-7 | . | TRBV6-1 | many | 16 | TGTGCCAGCAGTGAAGCGTCGACAGGAGGGGGCTACGAGCAGTACTTC | CASSEASTGGGYEQYF
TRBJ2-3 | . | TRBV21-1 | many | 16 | TGTGCCAGCAGCAGGGGATCGGGGCAGAGCACAGATACGCAGTATTTT | CASSRGSGQSTDTQYF
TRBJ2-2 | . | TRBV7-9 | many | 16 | TGTGCCAGCAGCTTACCCGGGACCCTAAACACCGGGGAGCTGTTTTTT | CASSLPGTLNTGELFF
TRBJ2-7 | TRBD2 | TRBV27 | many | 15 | TGTGCCAGCAGTTTACGGGGGGACGTGACCTACGAGCAGTACTTC | CASSLRGDVTYEQYF
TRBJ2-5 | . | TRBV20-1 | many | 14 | TGCAGTGCCACGCGCCGGGGCTGGGGGGAGACCCAGTACTTC | CSATRRGWGETQYF
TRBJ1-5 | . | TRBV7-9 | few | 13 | TGTGCCAGCAGCCAAGACGGGAGTCAGCCCCAGCATTTT | CASSQDGSQPQHF
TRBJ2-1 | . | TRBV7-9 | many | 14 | TGTGCCAGCAGCTCCGGTTTTAGGGGCGAAGAGCAGTTCTTC | CASSSGFRGEEQFF
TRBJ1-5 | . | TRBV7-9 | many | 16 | TGTGCCAGCAGCTTAGTGGGGTGGGGTAGCAATCAGCCCCAGCATTTT | CASSLVGWGSNQPQHF
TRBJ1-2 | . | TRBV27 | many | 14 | TGTGCCAGCAGTCCCCCGGGGCAGGGGAATGGCTACACCTTC | CASSPPGQGNGYTF
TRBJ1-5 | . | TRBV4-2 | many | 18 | TGTGCCAGCGTGGGGACCGACAGGCCCTTACAAGGTAATCAGCCCCAGCATTTT | CASVGTDRPLQGNQPQHF
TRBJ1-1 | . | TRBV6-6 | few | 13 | TGTGCCAGCAGTTACCTGGGAGGGACTGAAGCTTTCTTT | CASSYLGGTEAFF
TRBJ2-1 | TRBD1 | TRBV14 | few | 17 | TGTGCCAGCAGCCAAGATCGGGACAGGGGTATCGTGGATGAGCAGTTCTTC | CASSQDRDRGIVDEQFF
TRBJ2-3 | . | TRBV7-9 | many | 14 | TGTGCCAGCAGCCTGGAGCAGGCGCCAGATACGCAGTATTTT | CASSLEQAPDTQYF
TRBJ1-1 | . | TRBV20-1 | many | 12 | TGCAGTGCTAGAGACTTTGGGACTGAAGCTTTCTTT | CSARDFGTEAFF
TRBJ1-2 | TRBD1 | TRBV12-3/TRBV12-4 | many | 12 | TGTGCCAGCAGCCAACCTTCGACAGGGGGGGCCTTC | CASSQPSTGGAF
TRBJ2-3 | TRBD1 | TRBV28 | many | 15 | TGTGCCAGCAGTTGGGACAGCACTAGCACAGATACGCAGTATTTT | CASSWDSTSTDTQYF
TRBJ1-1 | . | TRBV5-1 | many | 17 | TGCGCCAGCAGCTTTTGGTACAGGGATGAGGGTAACACTGAAGCTTTCTTT | CASSFWYRDEGNTEAFF
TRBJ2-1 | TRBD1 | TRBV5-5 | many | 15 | TGTGCCAGCAGCCGAGGGACAGGAGACCTCAATGAGCAGTTCTTC | CASSRGTGDLNEQFF
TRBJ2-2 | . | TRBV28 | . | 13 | TGTGCCAGCAGGGCCGATGGGACCGGGGAGCTGTTTTTT | CASRADGTGELFF
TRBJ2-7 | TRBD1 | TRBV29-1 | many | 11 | TGCAGCACTGACAGGGGCGGGGAGCAGTACTTC | CSTDRGGEQYF
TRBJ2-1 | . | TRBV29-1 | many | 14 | TGCAGCGTTGAAGATCGGCCTAGAGGGAATGAGCAGTTCTTC | CSVEDRPRGNEQFF
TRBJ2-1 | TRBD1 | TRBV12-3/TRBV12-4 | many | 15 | TGTGCCAGCAGTAAAACAGGGGCCCTCTACAATGAGCAGTTCTTC | CASSKTGALYNEQFF
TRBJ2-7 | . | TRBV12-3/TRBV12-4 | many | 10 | TGTGCCAGCGGGGTATTGCCGCAGTACTTC | CASGVLPQYF
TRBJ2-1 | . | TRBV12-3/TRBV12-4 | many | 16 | TGTGCCAGCAGTTCCAAACCGGGACCGATCTACAATGAGCAGTTCTTC | CASSSKPGPIYNEQFF
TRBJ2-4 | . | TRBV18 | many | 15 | TGTGCCAGCTCACCAGGGGCAGAAGCCAAAAACATTCAGTACTTC | CASSPGAEAKNIQYF
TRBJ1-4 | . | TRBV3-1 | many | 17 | TGTGCCAGCAGCCAAAAGGGGCGGGCCCCAACTAATGAAAAACTGTTTTTT | CASSQKGRAPTNEKLFF
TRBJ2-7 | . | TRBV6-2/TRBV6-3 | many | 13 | TGTGCCAGCAGTTACTCGAATGGACTCAAGCAGTACTTC | CASSYSNGLKQYF
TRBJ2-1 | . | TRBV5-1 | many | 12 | TGCGCCAGCAGCTTGGGAAGTTATGAGCAGTTCTTC | CASSLGSYEQFF
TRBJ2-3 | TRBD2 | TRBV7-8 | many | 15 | TGTGCCAGCAGCTTAGCCGGGACTAGGGAAGGTACGCAGTATTTT | CASSLAGTREGTQYF
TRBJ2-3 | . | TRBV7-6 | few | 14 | TGTGCCAGCAGCTGGAGCGGAGGGGGAGATACGCAGTATTTT | CASSWSGGGDTQYF
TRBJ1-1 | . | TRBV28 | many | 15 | TGTGCCAGCAGTTTCGTAAGGGGGGGCCGGGCTGAAGCTTTCTTT | CASSFVRGGRAEAFF
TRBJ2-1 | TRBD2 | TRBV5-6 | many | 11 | TGTGCCAGCAGCAAGAGCGGGGTAAAGTTCTTC | CASSKSGVKFF
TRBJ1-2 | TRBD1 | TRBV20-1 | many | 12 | TGCAGTGTTGGGACAGGGGGCTATGGCTACACCTTC | CSVGTGGYGYTF